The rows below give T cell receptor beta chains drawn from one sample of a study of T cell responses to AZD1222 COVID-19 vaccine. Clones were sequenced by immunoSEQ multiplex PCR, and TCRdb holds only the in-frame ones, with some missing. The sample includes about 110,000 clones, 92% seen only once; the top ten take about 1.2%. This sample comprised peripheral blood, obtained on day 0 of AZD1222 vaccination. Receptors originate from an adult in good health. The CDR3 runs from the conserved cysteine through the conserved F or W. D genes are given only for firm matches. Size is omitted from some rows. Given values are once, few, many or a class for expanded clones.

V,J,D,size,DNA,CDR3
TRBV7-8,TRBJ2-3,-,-,TGTGCCAGCAGCTCCCCGGGACTTAGGAGAGATACGCAGTATTTT,CASSSPGLRRDTQYF
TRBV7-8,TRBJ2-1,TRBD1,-,TGTGCCAGCAGCTTATCCGGGACAGGGGGCCATGAGCAGTTCTTC,CASSLSGTGGHEQFF
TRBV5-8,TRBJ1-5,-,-,TGTGCCAGCAATTTGGGGGCAGGGAATAACCAGCCCCAGCATTTT,CASNLGAGNNQPQHF
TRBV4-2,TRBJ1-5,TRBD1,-,TGTGCCAGCAGCCAGGATCAGGGGGGCAATCAGCCCCAGCATTTT,CASSQDQGGNQPQHF
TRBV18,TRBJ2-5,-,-,TGTGCCAGCTCACCACTAGGGGGCCAAGAGACCCAGTACTTC,CASSPLGGQETQYF
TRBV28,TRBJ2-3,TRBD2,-,TGTGCCAGCAGCCAGTTCCTAGCGGGAGGAACAGATACGCAGTATTTT,CASSQFLAGGTDTQYF
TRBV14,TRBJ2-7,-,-,TGTGCCAGCAGCCCGCCCGGGACGACTTACTACGAGCAGTACTTC,CASSPPGTTYYEQYF
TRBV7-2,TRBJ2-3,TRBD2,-,TGTGCCAGCAGCTCTCCTAGCGGGGGGGCCTTAGATACGCAGTATTTT,CASSSPSGGALDTQYF
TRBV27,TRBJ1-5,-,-,TGTGCCAGCAGGCCACACGGCGATAGCAATCAGCCCCAGCATTTT,CASRPHGDSNQPQHF
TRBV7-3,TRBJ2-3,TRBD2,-,TGTGCCAGCAGCTTGGGACTAGCAATGGCAGATACGCAGTATTTT,CASSLGLAMADTQYF
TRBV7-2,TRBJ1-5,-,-,TGTGCCAGCAGCTTAGCAGTTCGGGAAAATCAGCCCCAGCATTTT,CASSLAVRENQPQHF
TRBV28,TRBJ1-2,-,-,TGTGCCAGCATCCTTGCGGGGCGGGACTATGGCTACACCTTC,CASILAGRDYGYTF
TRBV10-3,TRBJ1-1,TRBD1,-,TGTGCCATCAGTCCGGGACAGGGGGACACTGAAGCTTTCTTT,CAISPGQGDTEAFF
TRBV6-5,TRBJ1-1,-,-,TGTGCCAGCAGTTACGGGACCGTGAACACTGAAGCTTTCTTT,CASSYGTVNTEAFF
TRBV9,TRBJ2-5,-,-,TGTGCCAGCAGCGTAGACCGACAGCCCCAAGAGACCCAGTACTTC,CASSVDRQPQETQYF
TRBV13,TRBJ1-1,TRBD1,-,TGTGCCAGCAGCTGGGGACAGGGTAACACTGAAGCTTTCTTT,CASSWGQGNTEAFF
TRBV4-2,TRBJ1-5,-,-,TGTGCCAGCAGCCAAGACGGAAGGGAGGGGCAGCCCCAGCATTTT,CASSQDGREGQPQHF
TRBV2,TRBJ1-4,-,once,TGTGCCAGCAGTCGGGGACAACCCTGGTCTAATGAAAAACTGTTTTTT,CASSRGQPWSNEKLFF
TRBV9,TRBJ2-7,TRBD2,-,TGTGCCAGCAGCGGGGATAGCGGGGGGGCCTACGAGCAGTACTTC,CASSGDSGGAYEQYF
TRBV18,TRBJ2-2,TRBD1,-,TGTGCCAGCTCACCATTTGGGACAGGGGGCACCGGGGAGCTGTTTTTT,CASSPFGTGGTGELFF
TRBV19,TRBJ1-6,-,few,TGTGCCAGCCGAGACGAGGGGCTGCGTAATTCACCCCTCCACTTT,CASRDEGLRNSPLHF
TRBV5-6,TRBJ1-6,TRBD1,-,TGTGCCAGCAGCGCAACAGGGGAATCCTATAATTCACCCCTCCACTTT,CASSATGESYNSPLHF
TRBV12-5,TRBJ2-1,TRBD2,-,TGTGCTAGTGGCCCCGGGACTAGCGGAGTCTCGAATGAGCAGTTCTTC,CASGPGTSGVSNEQFF
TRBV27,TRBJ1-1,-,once,TGTGCCAGCAGTTTACGCTCGGGAGGCGAAGCTTTCTTT,CASSLRSGGEAFF
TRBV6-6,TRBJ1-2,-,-,TGTGCCAGCAGTTCTTACCGGCAGGGAAACTATGGCTACACCTTC,CASSSYRQGNYGYTF
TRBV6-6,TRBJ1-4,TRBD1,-,TGTGCCAGCAGTTATCACAGGGGGCGGGCTAATGAAAAACTGTTTTTT,CASSYHRGRANEKLFF
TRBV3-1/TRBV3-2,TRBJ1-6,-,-,TGTGCCAGCAGCCAAGTGTCGGGCAATTCACCCCTCCACTTT,CASSQVSGNSPLHF
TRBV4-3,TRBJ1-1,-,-,TGCGCCAGCAGCCAGAATCGCGTAGCCGGGGGTACTGAAGCTTTCTTT,CASSQNRVAGGTEAFF
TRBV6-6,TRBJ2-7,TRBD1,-,TGTGCCAGCAGTTACTCCTCCGGGACAGGGGACGACGAGCAGTACTTC,CASSYSSGTGDDEQYF